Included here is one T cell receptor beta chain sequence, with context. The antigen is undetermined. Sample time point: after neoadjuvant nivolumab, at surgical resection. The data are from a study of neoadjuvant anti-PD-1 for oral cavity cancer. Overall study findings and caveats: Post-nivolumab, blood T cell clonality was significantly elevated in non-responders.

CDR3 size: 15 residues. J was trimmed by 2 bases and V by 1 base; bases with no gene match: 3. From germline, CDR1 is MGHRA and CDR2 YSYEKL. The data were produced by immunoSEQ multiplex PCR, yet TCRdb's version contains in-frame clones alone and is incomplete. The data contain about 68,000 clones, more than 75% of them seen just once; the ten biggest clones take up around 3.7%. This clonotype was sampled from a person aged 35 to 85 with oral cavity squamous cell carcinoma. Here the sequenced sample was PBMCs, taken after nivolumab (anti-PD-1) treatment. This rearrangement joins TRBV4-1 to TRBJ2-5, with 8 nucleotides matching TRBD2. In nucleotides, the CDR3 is TGCGCCAGCAGCCAAGGGGTAGCGGGGCAAGAGACCCAGTACTTC. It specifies CASSQGVAGQETQYF.